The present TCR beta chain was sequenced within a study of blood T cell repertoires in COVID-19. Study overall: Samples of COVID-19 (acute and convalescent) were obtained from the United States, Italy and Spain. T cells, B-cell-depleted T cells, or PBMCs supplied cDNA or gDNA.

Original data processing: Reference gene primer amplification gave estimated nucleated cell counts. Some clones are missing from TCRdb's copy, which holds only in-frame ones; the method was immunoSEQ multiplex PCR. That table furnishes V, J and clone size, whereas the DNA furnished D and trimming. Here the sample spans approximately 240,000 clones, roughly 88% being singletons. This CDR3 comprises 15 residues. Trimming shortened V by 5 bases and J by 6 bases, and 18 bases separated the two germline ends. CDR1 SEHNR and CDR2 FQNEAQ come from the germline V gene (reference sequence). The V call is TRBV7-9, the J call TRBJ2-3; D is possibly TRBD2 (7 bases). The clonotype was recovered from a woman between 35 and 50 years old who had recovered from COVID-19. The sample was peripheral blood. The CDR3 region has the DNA TGTGCCAGCAGCCCAGGGGAGGGGGGTCTTGATACGCAGTATTTT. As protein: CASSPGEGGLDTQYF.